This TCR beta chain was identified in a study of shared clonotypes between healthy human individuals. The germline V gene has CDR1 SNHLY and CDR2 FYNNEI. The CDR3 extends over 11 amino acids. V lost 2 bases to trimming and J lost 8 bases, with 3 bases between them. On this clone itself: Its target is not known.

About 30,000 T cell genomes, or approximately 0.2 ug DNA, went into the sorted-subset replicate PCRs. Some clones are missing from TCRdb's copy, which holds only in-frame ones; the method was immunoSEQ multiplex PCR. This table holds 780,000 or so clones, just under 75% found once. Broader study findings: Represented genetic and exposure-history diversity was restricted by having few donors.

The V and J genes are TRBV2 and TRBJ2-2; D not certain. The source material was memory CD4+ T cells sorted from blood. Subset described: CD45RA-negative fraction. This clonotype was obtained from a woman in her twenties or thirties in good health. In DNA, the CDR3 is TGTGCCAGCAGTGAATTTGGGGAGCTGTTTTTT. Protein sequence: CASSEFGELFF.